This TCR beta chain was obtained from a study of CD8 T cells in ankylosing spondylitis (dated by TCRdb to the late 2010s). Looking at the study overall: T cell receptor beta repertoires were profiled in healthy donors and ankylosing spondylitis patients so that disease-linked TCR variants could be found. Samples of peripheral blood were taken, and for ankylosing spondylitis patients, synovial fluid was collected as well. The full study cohort comprised about 24 ankylosing spondylitis patients and over 95 healthy donors.

Worth noting for this clonotype: Its antigen is not yet known. The input lacks base qualities; no much larger clone sits a single base away.

V is reduced by 2 bases and J by 4 bases, leaving a spacing of 12 bases between them. CDR1 and CDR2 are read off the germline V gene (reference sequence) as GTSNPN and SVGIG. The CDR3 covers 14 residues, taking in both the cysteine and the phenylalanine. Solely the CDR3 DNA is kept, with 42 bases framed from the first base. Instrument used: Illumina HiSeq 2500. Quantitative 5'-RACE with molecular barcodes was the method used to prepare the TCR beta libraries. Under the source paper's analysis protocol: A new computational method, built on a probabilistic model of VDJ rearrangement, was used to identify disease-linked TCR variants. In TCRdb, the public reads were trimmed at Q25 with fastp and aligned with MiXCR, with productive beta chains retained. Rows merge per CDR3 protein into single entries with the most common DNA and genes. TCRdb's processing, not the authors' own work, is the source of the V and J calls. A total of some 240,000 distinct CDR3 sequences appear in this sample, roughly a quarter of them only once. The ten largest clones represent 0.5% to 0.65% of the sample.

The study at large found these results: The disease-linked clones showed a CD8+ phenotype and occurred at relatively low frequencies in peripheral blood. Some motif variants had previously been reported in the synovial fluid and blood of reactive arthritis patients, which suggests shared mechanisms of disease initiation. According to the report, matched synovial fluid samples from ankylosing spondylitis patients were significantly enriched for the disease-linked clones. Blood from ankylosing spondylitis patients appeared to be characterized by a TCR beta motif composed of roughly 8 highly homologous amino acid variants.

The chain is made from TRBV30 and TRBJ1-3; perhaps TRBD1 is the D gene, with 5 bases matching. This receptor was taken from a male donor with ankylosing spondylitis or in good health (not recorded which). Sequenced material: blood, either unsorted or a sorted T cell fraction (not recorded which). The CDR3 protein: CAWSLLGVGNTIYF. The nucleotides read TGTGCCTGGAGTTTGTTAGGGGTCGGAAACACCATATATTTT.